The present entry profiles one TCR beta chain with its context. No antigen is known for it. The V segment lost 5 bases and the J segment 0 bases; nucleotides outside the gene matches: 12. The CDR3 runs to 17 residues. CDR1 MNHEY and CDR2 SMNVEV come from the germline V gene (reference sequence). Each patient relapsed following autologous stem cell transplantation, and prior brentuximab vedotin exposure differed. Purified CD4+ T cells were obtained from thawed PBMCs through magnetic negative selection. This table comes from immunoSEQ multiplex PCR, and its TCRdb copy is limited to in-frame clones, with some not included. Of about 27,000 clones listed, about 80% are singletons. These data come from a study of PD-1 blockade in classical Hodgkin lymphoma. General study findings and limits: Those starting nivolumab under 1 year post-ASCT were excluded.

This rearrangement joins TRBV27 to TRBJ1-2, with TRBD1 matching 7 bases. This sequence originates from a human donor with classical Hodgkin lymphoma. The input for sequencing was CD4+ T cells from blood, taken at baseline. The CDR3 nucleotides are TGTGCCAGCAGTAATCAGGGGGGCCCAAGATCTAACTATGGCTACACCTTC. Amino acids: CASSNQGGPRSNYGYTF.